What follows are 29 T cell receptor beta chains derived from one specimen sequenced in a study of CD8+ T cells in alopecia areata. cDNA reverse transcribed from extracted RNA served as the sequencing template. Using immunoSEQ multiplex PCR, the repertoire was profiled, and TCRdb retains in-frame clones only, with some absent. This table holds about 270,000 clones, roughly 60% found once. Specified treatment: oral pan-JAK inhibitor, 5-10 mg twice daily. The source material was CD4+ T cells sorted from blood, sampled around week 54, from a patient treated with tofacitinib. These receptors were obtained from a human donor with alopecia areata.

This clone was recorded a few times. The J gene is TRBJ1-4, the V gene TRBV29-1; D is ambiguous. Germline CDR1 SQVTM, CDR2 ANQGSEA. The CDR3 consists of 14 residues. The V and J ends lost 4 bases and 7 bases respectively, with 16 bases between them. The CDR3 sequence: CSVAPSGVGEKLFF. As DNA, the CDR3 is TGCAGCGTTGCCCCCAGCGGGGTCGGTGAAAAACTGTTTTTT. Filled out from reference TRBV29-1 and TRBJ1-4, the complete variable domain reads SAVISQKPSRDICQRGTSLTIQCQVDSQVTMMFWYRQQPGQSLTLIATANQGSEATYESGFVIDKFPISRPNLTFSTLTVSNMSPEDSSIYLCSVAPSGVGEKLFFGSGTQLSVL.

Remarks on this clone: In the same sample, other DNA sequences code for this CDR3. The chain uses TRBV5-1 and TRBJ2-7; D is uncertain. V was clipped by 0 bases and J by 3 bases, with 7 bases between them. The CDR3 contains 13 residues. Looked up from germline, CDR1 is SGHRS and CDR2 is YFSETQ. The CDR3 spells CASSLDRDYEQYF. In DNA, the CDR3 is TGCGCCAGCAGCTTGGACAGAGACTACGAGCAGTACTTC.

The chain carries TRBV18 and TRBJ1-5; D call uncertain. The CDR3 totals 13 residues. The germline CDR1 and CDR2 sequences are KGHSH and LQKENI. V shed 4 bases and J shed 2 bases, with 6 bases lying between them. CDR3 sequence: CASSLAGNQPQHF. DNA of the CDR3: TGTGCCAGCTCACTTGCGGGCAATCAGCCCCAGCATTTT.

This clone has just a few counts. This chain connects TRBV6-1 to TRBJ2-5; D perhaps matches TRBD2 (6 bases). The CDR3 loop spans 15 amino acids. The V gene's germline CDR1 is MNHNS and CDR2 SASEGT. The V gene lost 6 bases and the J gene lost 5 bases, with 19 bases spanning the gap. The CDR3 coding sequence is TGTGCCAGCAGGCCCCGGTACGGGGGTGGGGAGACCCAGTACTTC. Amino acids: CASRPRYGGGETQYF.

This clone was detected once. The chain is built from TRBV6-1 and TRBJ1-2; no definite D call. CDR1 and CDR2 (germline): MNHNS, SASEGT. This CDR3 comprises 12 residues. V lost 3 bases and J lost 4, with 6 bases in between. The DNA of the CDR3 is TGTGCCAGCAGTGAGAGGTCCTATGGCTACACCTTC. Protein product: CASSERSYGYTF.

The CDR3 sequence: CASRYGTASDTQYF. DNA of the CDR3: TGTGCCAGCAGATACGGGACTGCATCAGATACGCAGTATTTT. V usage is TRBV7-9 and J usage is TRBJ2-3; a possible D gene is TRBD2 (6 bases). The CDR3 is 14 amino acids. Germline-derived CDR1 and CDR2 are SEHNR and FQNEAQ (reference sequence). Trimming cost V 6 bases and J 4 bases, with 14 bases left between them.

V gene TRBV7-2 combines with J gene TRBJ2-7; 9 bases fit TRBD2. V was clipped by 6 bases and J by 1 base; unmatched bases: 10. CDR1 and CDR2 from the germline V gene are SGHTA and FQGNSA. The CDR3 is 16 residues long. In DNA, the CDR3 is TGTGCCAGCAGTCCCGATGGCGGGGGGGTTTCCTACGAGCAGTACTTC. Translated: CASSPDGGGVSYEQYF.

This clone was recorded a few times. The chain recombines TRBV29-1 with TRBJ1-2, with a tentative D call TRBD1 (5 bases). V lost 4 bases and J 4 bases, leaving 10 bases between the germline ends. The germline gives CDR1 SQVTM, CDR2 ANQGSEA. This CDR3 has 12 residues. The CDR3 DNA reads TGCAGCGTTGGATCGGGGGGCTATGGCTACACCTTC. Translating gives CSVGSGGYGYTF.

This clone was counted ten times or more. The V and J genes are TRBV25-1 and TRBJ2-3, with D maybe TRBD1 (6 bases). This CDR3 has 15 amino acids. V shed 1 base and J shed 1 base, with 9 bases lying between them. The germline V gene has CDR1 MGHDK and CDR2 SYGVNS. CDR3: CASSEFRGGTDTQYF. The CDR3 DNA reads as TGTGCCAGCAGTGAATTCAGGGGTGGCACAGATACGCAGTATTTT.

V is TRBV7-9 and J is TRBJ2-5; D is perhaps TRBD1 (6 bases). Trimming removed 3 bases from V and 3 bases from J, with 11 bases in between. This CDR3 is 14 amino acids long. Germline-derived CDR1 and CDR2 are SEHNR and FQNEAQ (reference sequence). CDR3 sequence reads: CASSFSGAEETQYF. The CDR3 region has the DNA TGTGCCAGCAGCTTTTCAGGGGCTGAAGAGACCCAGTACTTC.

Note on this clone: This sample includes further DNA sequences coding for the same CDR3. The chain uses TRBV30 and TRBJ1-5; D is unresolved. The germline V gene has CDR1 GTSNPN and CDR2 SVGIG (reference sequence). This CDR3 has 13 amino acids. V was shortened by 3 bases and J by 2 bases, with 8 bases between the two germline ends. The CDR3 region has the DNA TGTGCCTGGAGCGGTGGGGGCAATCAGCCCCAGCATTTT. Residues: CAWSGGGNQPQHF.

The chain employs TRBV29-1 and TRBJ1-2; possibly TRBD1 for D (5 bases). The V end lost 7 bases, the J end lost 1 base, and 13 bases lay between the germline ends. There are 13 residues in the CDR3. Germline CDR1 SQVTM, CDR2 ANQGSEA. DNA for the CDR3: TGCAGCGCACAGGTCCTCCTTAACTATGGCTACACCTTC. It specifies CSAQVLLNYGYTF.

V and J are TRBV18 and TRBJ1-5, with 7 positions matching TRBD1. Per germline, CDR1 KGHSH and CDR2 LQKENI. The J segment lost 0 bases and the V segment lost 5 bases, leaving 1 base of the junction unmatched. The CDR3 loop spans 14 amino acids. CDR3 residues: CASSRDSSNQPQHF. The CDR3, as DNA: TGTGCCAGCTCAAGGGACAGTAGCAATCAGCCCCAGCATTTT.

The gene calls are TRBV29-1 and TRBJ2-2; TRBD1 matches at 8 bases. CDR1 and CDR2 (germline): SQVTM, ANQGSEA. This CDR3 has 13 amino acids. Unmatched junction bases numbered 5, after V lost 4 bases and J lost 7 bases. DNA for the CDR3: TGCAGCGTTGGCAGGGGGCAGGTCGGGGAGCTGTTTTTT. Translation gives CSVGRGQVGELFF.

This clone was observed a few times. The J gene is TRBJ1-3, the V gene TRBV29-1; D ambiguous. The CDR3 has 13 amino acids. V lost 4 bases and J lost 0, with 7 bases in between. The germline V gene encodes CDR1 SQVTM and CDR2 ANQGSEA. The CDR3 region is CSVVERSGNTIYF. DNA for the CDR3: TGCAGCGTTGTGGAGCGCTCTGGAAACACCATATATTTT.

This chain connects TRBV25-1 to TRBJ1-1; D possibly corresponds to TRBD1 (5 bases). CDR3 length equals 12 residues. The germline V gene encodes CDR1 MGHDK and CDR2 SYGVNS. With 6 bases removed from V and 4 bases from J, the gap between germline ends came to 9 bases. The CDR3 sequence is CASSRGVTEAFF. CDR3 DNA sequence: TGTGCCAGCAGCCGAGGGGTCACTGAAGCTTTCTTT.

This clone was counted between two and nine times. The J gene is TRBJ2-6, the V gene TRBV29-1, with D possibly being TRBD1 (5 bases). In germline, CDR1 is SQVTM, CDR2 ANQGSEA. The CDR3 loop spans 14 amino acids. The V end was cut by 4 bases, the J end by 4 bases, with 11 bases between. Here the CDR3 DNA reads TGCAGCGTTGCAGGGTTACCGGGGGCCAACGTCCTGACTTTC. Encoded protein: CSVAGLPGANVLTF.

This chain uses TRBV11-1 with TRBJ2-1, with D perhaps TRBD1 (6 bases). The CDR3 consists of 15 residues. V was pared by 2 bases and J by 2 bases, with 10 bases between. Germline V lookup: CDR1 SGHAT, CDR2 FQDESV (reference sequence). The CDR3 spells CASSLSEGAYNEQFF. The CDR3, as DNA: TGTGCCAGCAGCTTAAGCGAGGGGGCCTACAATGAGCAGTTCTTC.

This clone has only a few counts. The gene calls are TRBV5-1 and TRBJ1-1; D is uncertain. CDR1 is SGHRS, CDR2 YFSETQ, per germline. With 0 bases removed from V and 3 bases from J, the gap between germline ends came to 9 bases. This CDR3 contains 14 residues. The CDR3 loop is CASSLVIGDTEAFF. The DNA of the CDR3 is TGCGCCAGCAGCTTGGTGATCGGAGACACTGAAGCTTTCTTT.

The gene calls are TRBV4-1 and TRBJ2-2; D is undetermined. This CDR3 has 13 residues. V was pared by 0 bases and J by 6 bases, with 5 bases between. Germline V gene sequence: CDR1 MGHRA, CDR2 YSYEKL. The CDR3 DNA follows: TGCGCCAGCAGCCAAGAAAGGCCCGGGGAGCTGTTTTTT. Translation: CASSQERPGELFF.

The CDR3: CAWSPAGGASETQYF. The CDR3 coding sequence is TGTGCCTGGAGTCCGGCAGGGGGCGCATCGGAGACCCAGTACTTC. The chain has TRBV30 and TRBJ2-5; 8 bases map to TRBD1. CDR3 size: 15 residues. CDR1 and CDR2 (germline): GTSNPN, SVGIG (reference sequence). Trimming cost V 2 bases and J 5 bases; bases outside gene matches: 10.

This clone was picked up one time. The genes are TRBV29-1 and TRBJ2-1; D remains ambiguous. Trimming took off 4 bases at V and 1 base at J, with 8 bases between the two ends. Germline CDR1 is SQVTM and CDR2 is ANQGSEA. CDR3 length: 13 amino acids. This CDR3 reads CSVGPGSYNEQFF. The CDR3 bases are TGCAGCGTTGGGCCAGGATCCTACAATGAGCAGTTCTTC.

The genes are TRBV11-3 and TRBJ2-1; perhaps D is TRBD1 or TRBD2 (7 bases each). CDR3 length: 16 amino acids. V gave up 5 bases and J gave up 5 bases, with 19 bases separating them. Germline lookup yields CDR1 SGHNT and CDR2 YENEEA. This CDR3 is CASSPGRGPKNNEQFF. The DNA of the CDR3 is TGTGCCAGCAGCCCAGGGAGGGGGCCAAAAAACAATGAGCAGTTCTTC. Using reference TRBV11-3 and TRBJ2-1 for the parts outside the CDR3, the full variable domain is EAGVVQSPRYKIIEKKQPVAFWCNPISGHNTLYWYLQNLGQGPELLIRYENEEAVDDSQLPKDRFSAERLKGVDSTLKIQPAELGDSAVYLCASSPGRGPKNNEQFFGPGTRLTVL.

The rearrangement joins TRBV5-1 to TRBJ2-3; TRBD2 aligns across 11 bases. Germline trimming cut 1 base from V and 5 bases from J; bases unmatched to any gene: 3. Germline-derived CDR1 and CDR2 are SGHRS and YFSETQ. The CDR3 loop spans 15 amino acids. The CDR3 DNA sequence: TGCGCCAGCAGCTTGACTACTAGCGGGGGAGATACGCAGTATTTT. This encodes CASSLTTSGGDTQYF.

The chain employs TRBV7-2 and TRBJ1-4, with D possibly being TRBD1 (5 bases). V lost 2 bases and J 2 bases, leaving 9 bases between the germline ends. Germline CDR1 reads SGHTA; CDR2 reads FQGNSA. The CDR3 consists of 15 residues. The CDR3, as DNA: TGTGCCAGCAGCTTAATCGGGGCGACTAATGAAAAACTGTTTTTT. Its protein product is CASSLIGATNEKLFF.

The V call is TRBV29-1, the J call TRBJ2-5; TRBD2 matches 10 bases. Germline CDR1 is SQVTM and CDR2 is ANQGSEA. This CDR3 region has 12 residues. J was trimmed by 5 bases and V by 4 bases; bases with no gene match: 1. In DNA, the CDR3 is TGCAGCGTTGGGACTAGCGGTGAGACCCAGTACTTC. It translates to CSVGTSGETQYF.

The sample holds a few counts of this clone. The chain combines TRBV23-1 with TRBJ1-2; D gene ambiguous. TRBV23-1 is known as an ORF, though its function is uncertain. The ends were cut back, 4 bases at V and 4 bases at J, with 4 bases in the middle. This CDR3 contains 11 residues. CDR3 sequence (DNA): TGCGCCAGCAGTCTTCCCTATGGCTACACCTTC. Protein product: CASSLPYGYTF.

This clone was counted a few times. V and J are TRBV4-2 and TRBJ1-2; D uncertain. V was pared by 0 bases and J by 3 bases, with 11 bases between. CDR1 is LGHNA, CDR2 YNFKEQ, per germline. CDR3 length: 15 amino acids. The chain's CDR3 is CASSQDNSVYYGYTF. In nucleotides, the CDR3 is TGTGCCAGCAGCCAAGATAATAGTGTCTACTATGGCTACACCTTC.

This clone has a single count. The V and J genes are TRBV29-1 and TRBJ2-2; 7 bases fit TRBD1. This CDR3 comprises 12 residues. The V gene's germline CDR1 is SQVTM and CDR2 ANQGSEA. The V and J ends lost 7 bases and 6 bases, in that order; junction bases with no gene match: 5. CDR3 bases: TGCAGCGCCGCGACAGGGCCCGGGGAGCTGTTTTTT. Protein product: CSAATGPGELFF.